The next 5 T cell receptor beta chains were all read from a single sample in a study of naive and memory T cell subsets. Two oligonucleotides, mixed equimolar, formed the beta constant-region primer covering TRBC1 and TRBC2. The ligated cDNA underwent four PCR rounds using SP2 and nested alpha and beta constant-region primers. Via MiXCR, TCRdb re-called the UMI-ligation and nested PCR reads, giving one row per CDR3 protein. The sample has approximately 80,000 distinct CDR3 sequences, 9% seen once; the top ten hold 1.2%. Sequenced: naive CD8+ T cells from blood. The receptor source for this set is a human donor in good health.

The rearrangement joins TRBV27 to TRBJ2-1, with unresolved D. V lost 4 bases, J lost 6 bases, and 10 bases lay in between. Germline V CDR1 and CDR2: MNHEY, SMNVEV (reference sequence). The CDR3 sequence is 13 residues long. CDR3 residues: CASSSDASNEQFF. For the CDR3, the DNA is TGTGCCAGCAGTTCCGACGCCAGCAATGAGCAGTTCTTC.

This clonotype was found a few times. The rearrangement uses TRBV12-3 or TRBV12-4 and TRBJ2-7; D is uncertain. V was cut by 3 bases and J by 7 bases, with 10 bases left in between. The CDR3 consists of 12 residues. The CDR3 DNA reads as TGTGCCAGCAGTTTCGGGCGGTGGGAGCAGTACTTC. It is translated as CASSFGRWEQYF.

The table lists this clonotype with many counts. The chain has TRBV12-3 or TRBV12-4 and TRBJ2-7; no clear D gene. CDR3 length: 14 residues. Trimming removed 3 bases at V and 5 bases at J, with 14 bases between. CDR3 sequence reads: CASSFVLYGDEQYF. The DNA for the CDR3 is TGTGCCAGCAGTTTCGTTTTGTACGGAGACGAGCAGTACTTC.

This clonotype was picked up many times. This chain joins TRBV20-1 and TRBJ2-7; 10 nucleotides align to TRBD2. CDR1 is DFQATT, CDR2 SNEGSKA, per germline (reference sequence). Unmatched junction bases numbered 9, after V lost 5 bases and J lost 2 bases. The CDR3 consists of 15 residues. The CDR3 spells CSAVPGLANTYEQYF. The CDR3 DNA is TGCAGTGCTGTACCGGGACTAGCGAACACCTACGAGCAGTACTTC.

This sequence joins TRBV5-1 and TRBJ2-7, with 9 bases matching TRBD1. The V gene end was trimmed by 4 bases and the J gene end by 5 bases; junction bases not matched to a gene: 10. The length of the CDR3 is 15 residues. Germline V gene lookup returns CDR1 SGHRS and CDR2 YFSETQ. CDR3 in amino acids: CASSATQGAFNEQYF. CDR3 sequence (DNA): TGCGCCAGCAGCGCGACACAGGGGGCTTTCAACGAGCAGTACTTC. The variable domain in full, completed from reference TRBV5-1 and TRBJ2-7, reads KAGVTQTPRYLIKTRGQQVTLSCSPISGHRSVSWYQQTPGQGLQFLFEYFSETQRNKGNFPGRFSGRQFSNSRSEMNVSTLELGDSALYLCASSATQGAFNEQYFGPGTRLTVT.